This TCR beta chain was captured in a study of graft-versus-host responses after intestinal transplantation. About the study: Multivisceral, liver-intestinal, or isolated intestinal transplants were received by the recipients. For 2 to 4 years after anti-thymocyte globulin induction, all recipients took tacrolimus and steroids.

Clones were sequenced by immunoSEQ multiplex PCR, and TCRdb holds only the in-frame ones, with some missing. The data hold fewer than 150,000 clones, with more than 90% observed a single time. A word on this clone: Its antigen is not identified.

V lost 6 bases to trimming and J lost 1 base, with 14 bases between them. The CDR3 has 15 residues. Germline CDR1 MNHEY, CDR2 SVGAGI. General observations from the study: Some patients had graft-donor T cell macrochimerism. In their allografts, the ratios of graft-versus-host to host-versus-graft T cell clones were high. Researchers found GvH clones in recipient marrow, and some showed up first in ileum or blood.

This chain joins TRBV6-5 and TRBJ2-3, with D possibly being TRBD1 (5 bases). The sequence derives from a human donor who received an intestinal transplant. Sequenced material: unstimulated CD4+ T cells sorted from spleen or lymph node cells, taken before intestinal transplant. The CDR3 loop is CASSPAETGTDTQYF. The CDR3, as DNA: TGTGCCAGCAGCCCGGCCGAGACAGGCACAGATACGCAGTATTTT.